These 21 T cell receptor beta chains were sequenced from one sample in a study of blood T cell repertoires in COVID-19. The repertoire was sequenced with immunoSEQ multiplex PCR; TCRdb's copy has only in-frame clones and lacks some. The table lists under 200,000 clones, more than 75% of them singletons, with about 6.3% in the top ten. The sample taken for sequencing was peripheral blood. The receptors originated from a man in his forties with active or convalescent COVID-19.

This sequence joins TRBV9 and TRBJ2-4, with TRBD2 identical over 10 bases. Germline V CDR1 and CDR2: SGDLS, YYNGEE. This CDR3 comprises 14 residues. Losses at the gene ends were 3 bases for V and 7 bases for J; bases not matched to a gene: 4. In DNA, the CDR3 is TGTGCCAGCAGCGGGACTAGCGGTTTGAACATTCAGTACTTC. Encoded protein: CASSGTSGLNIQYF.

The V call is TRBV12-3 or TRBV12-4, the J call TRBJ1-1; perhaps TRBD1 as D (5 bases). The V and J ends lost 3 bases and 9 bases respectively, with 11 bases between them. This CDR3 is built from 12 residues. The CDR3 sequence: CASSLVRAQAFF. CDR3 coding DNA: TGTGCCAGCAGTTTGGTCAGGGCTCAAGCTTTCTTT.

This chain connects TRBV30 to TRBJ2-1, with 13 bases aligning to TRBD2. This CDR3 contains 16 residues. Trimming took 1 base from V and 7 from J; bases not matched to a gene: 7. Germline CDR1 is GTSNPN and CDR2 is SVGIG (reference sequence). The CDR3 bases are TGTGCCTGGAGTGGGCAAACTAGCGGGAGGGGTAATGAGCAGTTCTTC. It translates to CAWSGQTSGRGNEQFF.

This chain connects TRBV5-4 to TRBJ2-5; TRBD2 aligns across 11 bases. The V gene end was trimmed by 3 bases and the J gene end by 5 bases; junction bases not matched to a gene: 3. Per the germline V gene, CDR1 is SGHNT and CDR2 is YYREEE (reference sequence). This CDR3 is 14 amino acids long. CDR3 in amino acids: CASSSSSGGETQYF. The CDR3 DNA reads TGTGCCAGCAGCTCGTCTAGCGGGGGGGAGACCCAGTACTTC.

This clone was found once. J is TRBJ1-4 and V is TRBV15; tentatively, D is TRBD1 (5 bases). This CDR3 comprises 15 residues. Per germline, CDR1 LNHNV and CDR2 YYDKDF (reference sequence). V gave up 4 bases and J gave up 0 bases, with 9 bases separating them. CDR3 in amino acids: CATSTAGATNEKLFF. The DNA of the CDR3 is TGTGCCACCAGCACAGCGGGGGCAACTAATGAAAAACTGTTTTTT.

The chain has TRBV28 and TRBJ2-7; maybe TRBD1 (6 bases). The V and J ends lost 7 bases and 2 bases respectively, with 12 bases between them. Germline V lookup: CDR1 MDHEN, CDR2 SYDVKM. The CDR3 has 13 amino acids. The CDR3 nucleotides are TGTGCCAGCATTGGGACACCGACCTACGAGCAGTACTTC. Translation gives CASIGTPTYEQYF.

The chain is built from TRBV27 and TRBJ2-7, with 10 bases identical to TRBD1. CDR3 length equals 16 residues. CDR1 and CDR2 from the germline V gene are MNHEY and SMNVEV (reference sequence). The ends lost 5 bases at V and 5 bases at J; junction bases unmatched: 12. The CDR3 here is CASSLTTGQGLHEQYF. The CDR3 DNA is TGTGCCAGCAGTCTTACAACGGGACAGGGGCTCCACGAGCAGTACTTC.

The chain employs TRBV24-1 and TRBJ2-3; unclear D gene. CDR1 is KGHDR, CDR2 SFDVKD, per germline. CDR3 length: 16 amino acids. Trimming stripped 4 bases from V and 4 bases from J, with 17 bases between. Here the CDR3 reads CATSEGYSNLADTQYF. CDR3 DNA sequence: TGTGCCACCAGTGAAGGATACAGCAATTTAGCAGATACGCAGTATTTT.

J is TRBJ2-3 and V is TRBV2; 9 bases match TRBD2. The germline CDR1 and CDR2 sequences are SNHLY and FYNNEI. This CDR3 is 18 amino acids long. The ends lost 4 bases at V and 3 bases at J; junction bases unmatched: 14. The CDR3 sequence is CASSGWIAGAPGTDTQYF. The DNA of the CDR3 is TGTGCCAGCAGTGGTTGGATAGCGGGAGCCCCGGGGACAGATACGCAGTATTTT.

This chain connects TRBV5-1 to TRBJ1-1; D may be TRBD1 (5 bases). The CDR3 runs 16 residues. Germline lookup yields CDR1 SGHRS and CDR2 YFSETQ. Deletions cut 4 bases from V and 1 base from J, with 17 bases between. Here the CDR3 reads CASSPVAGVGNTEAFF. The CDR3 bases are TGCGCCAGCAGCCCCGTCGCGGGGGTCGGGAACACTGAAGCTTTCTTT.

The gene calls are TRBV28 and TRBJ1-4; 7 nucleotides agree with TRBD1. Germline V gene lookup returns CDR1 MDHEN and CDR2 SYDVKM. The V and J ends lost 3 bases and 8 bases, in that order; junction bases with no gene match: 9. CDR3 length: 15 amino acids. CDR3 coding DNA: TGTGCCAGCAGTTTTCGACAGGGAGGAGGGGAAAAACTGTTTTTT. Its translation: CASSFRQGGGEKLFF.

The chain employs TRBV29-1 and TRBJ2-1; TRBD2 aligns across 11 bases. The V segment lost 0 bases and the J segment 0 bases; nucleotides outside the gene matches: 7. The length of the CDR3 is 18 residues. Germline V gene lookup returns CDR1 SQVTM and CDR2 ANQGSEA. This chain's CDR3 is CSVEDLTSGGGSYNEQFF. DNA of the CDR3: TGCAGCGTTGAAGATCTCACTAGCGGGGGAGGCTCCTACAATGAGCAGTTCTTC.

This clone was seen a single time. This rearrangement joins TRBV6-1 to TRBJ2-5; TRBD2 matches 10 bases. Germline CDR1 MNHNS, CDR2 SASEGT. The CDR3 covers 15 residues. With 1 base clipped from V and 5 bases from J, the junction kept 4 bases outside the gene matches. CDR3 bases: TGTGCCAGCAGTGAAGAGCGGGGGGGCCTGGAGACCCAGTACTTC. Protein: CASSEERGGLETQYF.

The rearrangement links TRBV6-1 to TRBJ2-7, with TRBD1 identical over 10 bases. The germline V gene encodes CDR1 MNHNS and CDR2 SASEGT. This CDR3 is 16 amino acids long. With V trimmed by 2 bases and J by 2 bases, 6 bases remained unmatched. CDR3 sequence: CASSETGTGAAYEQYF. CDR3 nucleotide sequence: TGTGCCAGCAGTGAAACAGGGACAGGGGCTGCCTACGAGCAGTACTTC.

The chain uses TRBV6-5 and TRBJ1-2; maybe TRBD1 (6 bases). This CDR3 contains 14 residues. V shed 0 bases and J shed 8 bases, with 13 bases lying between them. The germline gives CDR1 MNHEY, CDR2 SVGAGI. CDR3 nucleotide sequence: TGTGCCAGCAGTTACTCGCTGGGGGCGAACGGCTACACCTTC. The encoded protein is CASSYSLGANGYTF.

This chain uses TRBV24-1 with TRBJ2-5, with 8 bases identical to TRBD1. The J segment lost 4 bases and the V segment lost 7 bases, leaving 4 bases of the junction unmatched. The CDR3 covers 13 residues. Germline CDR1 is KGHDR and CDR2 is SFDVKD. CDR3 in DNA: TGTGCCACCAGCGACAGGGGAGGAGAGACCCAGTACTTC. Translating gives CATSDRGGETQYF.

This clone was recorded only once. This chain uses TRBV19 with TRBJ1-5; TRBD1 might be the D (5 bases). The CDR3 has 13 amino acids. Trimming took off 9 bases at V and 3 bases at J, with 12 bases between the two ends. From germline, CDR1 is LNHDA and CDR2 SQIVND (reference sequence). The CDR3 spells CASSDTSNQPQHF. The CDR3 bases are TGTGCCAGCTCGGACACGTCCAATCAGCCCCAGCATTTT. The full variable domain, its missing parts supplied by reference TRBV19 and TRBJ1-5, is DGGITQSPKYLFRKEGQNVTLSCEQNLNHDAMYWYRQDPGQGLRLIYYSQIVNDFQKGDIAEGYSVSREKKESFPLTVTSAQKNPTAFYLCASSDTSNQPQHFGDGTRLSIL.

This chain connects TRBV4-2 to TRBJ2-1; 7 bases align to TRBD2. With 0 bases clipped from V and 6 bases from J, the junction kept 8 bases outside the gene matches. CDR1 is LGHNA and CDR2 is YNFKEQ in the germline V gene. The CDR3 spans 16 residues. CDR3 DNA: TGTGCCAGCAGCCAAGAACCCCTAGCGGAGCGCAATGAGCAGTTCTTC. Translation: CASSQEPLAERNEQFF.

This clone has only one observation. V and J are TRBV2 and TRBJ1-2; D uncertain. The CDR3 totals 13 residues. Germline V CDR1 and CDR2: SNHLY, FYNNEI. V was cut by 8 bases and J by 6 bases, with 16 bases left in between. The CDR3 DNA reads as TGTGCCAGCCGGTGGTCGGGGAGGAATGGCTACACCTTC. The encoded protein is CASRWSGRNGYTF.

The gene calls are TRBV28 and TRBJ1-1, with 7 bases lining up with TRBD1. The CDR3 is 16 amino acids. The germline V gene has CDR1 MDHEN and CDR2 SYDVKM. The junction had 19 bases not matched to a gene; V was cut back by 10 bases and J by 5 bases. The CDR3 DNA is TGTGCCACCTCGACAGGGTTCAATCGGGCAGGGACTGAAGCTTTCTTT. This codes for CATSTGFNRAGTEAFF.

Here the CDR3 DNA reads TGTGCCAGCAGCCGGCTCTACAGTGACAGCACTGAAGCTTTCTTT. It yields the protein CASSRLYSDSTEAFF. The chain joins TRBV27 to TRBJ1-1; a possible D gene is TRBD1 (5 bases). The V gene's germline CDR1 is MNHEY and CDR2 SMNVEV (reference sequence). The CDR3 extends over 15 amino acids. Trimming left V 6 bases short and J 4 bases short, with 18 bases between.